Sequencing of this T cell receptor (beta chain) was carried out in a study of T cells after yellow fever vaccination. Study details: It was SMART-Seq v4 Ultra Low Input that prepared the fractions with low cell numbers. Study observations and caveats: Primary-vaccination clones mostly resurfaced post-booster (around 95% CD4, roughly 87% CD8).

The CDR3 length is 14 residues. Per germline, CDR1 LGHNA and CDR2 YSLEER. The ends were cut back, 0 bases at V and 4 bases at J, with 9 bases in the middle. This clonotype occurred a few times. Its specificity is unknown. The authors made TCR cDNA by 5'RACE template switching, adding a universal primer site and UMIs. TCRdb redid the calling of the 5' RACE reads with MiXCR, one entry per CDR3 protein. The table records roughly 120,000 distinct CDR3 sequences, 5.5% to 8% of them present only once. The sample consisted of CD4+ T cells sorted from PBMCs, taken 35 to 50 days after the first yellow fever vaccination. This receptor was obtained from a man between 18 and 35 years old who received the YFV17D yellow fever vaccine. V usage is TRBV4-3 and J usage is TRBJ2-5; maybe TRBD1 (6 bases). CDR3 sequence reads: CASSQDSRGETQYF. DNA for the CDR3: TGCGCCAGCAGCCAAGATTCCAGGGGAGAGACCCAGTACTTC.